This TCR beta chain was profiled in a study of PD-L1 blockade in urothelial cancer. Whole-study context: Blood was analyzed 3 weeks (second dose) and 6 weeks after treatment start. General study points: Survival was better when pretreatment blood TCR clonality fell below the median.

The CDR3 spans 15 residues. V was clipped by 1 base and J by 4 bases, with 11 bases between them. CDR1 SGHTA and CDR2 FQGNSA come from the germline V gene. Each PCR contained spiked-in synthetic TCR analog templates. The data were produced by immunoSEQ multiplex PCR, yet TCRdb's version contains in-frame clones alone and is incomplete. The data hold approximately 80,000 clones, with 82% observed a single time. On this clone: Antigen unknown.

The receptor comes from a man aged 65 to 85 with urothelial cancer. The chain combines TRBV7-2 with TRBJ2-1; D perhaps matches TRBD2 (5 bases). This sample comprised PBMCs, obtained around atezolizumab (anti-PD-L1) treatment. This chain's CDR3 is CASSLGGAQYNEQFF. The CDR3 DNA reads TGTGCCAGCAGCTTAGGGGGAGCACAGTACAATGAGCAGTTCTTC.